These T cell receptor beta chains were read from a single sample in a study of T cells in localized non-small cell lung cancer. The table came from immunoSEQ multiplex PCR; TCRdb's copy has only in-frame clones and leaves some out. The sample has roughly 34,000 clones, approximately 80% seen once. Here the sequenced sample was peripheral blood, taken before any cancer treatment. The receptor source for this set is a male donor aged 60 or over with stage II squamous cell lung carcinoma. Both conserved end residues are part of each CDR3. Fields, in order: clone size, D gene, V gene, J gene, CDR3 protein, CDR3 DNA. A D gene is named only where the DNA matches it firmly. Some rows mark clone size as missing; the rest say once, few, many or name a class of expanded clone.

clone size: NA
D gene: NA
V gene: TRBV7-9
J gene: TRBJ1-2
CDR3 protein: CASSLTRQANYGYTF
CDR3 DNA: TGTGCCAGCAGCTTAACTCGACAGGCTAACTATGGCTACACCTTC

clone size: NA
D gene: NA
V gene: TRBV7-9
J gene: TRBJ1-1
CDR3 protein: CASSLQELNTEAFF
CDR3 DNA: TGTGCCAGCAGCCTACAGGAGTTGAACACTGAAGCTTTCTTT

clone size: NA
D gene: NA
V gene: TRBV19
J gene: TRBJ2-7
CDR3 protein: CASSMYDEQYF
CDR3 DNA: TGTGCCAGTAGTATGTACGACGAGCAGTACTTC

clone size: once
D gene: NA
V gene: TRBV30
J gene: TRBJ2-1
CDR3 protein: CAWRRGYNEQFF
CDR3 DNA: TGTGCCTGGAGGCGAGGATACAATGAGCAGTTCTTC

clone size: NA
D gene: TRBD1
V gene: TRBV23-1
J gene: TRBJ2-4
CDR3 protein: CASSHRPGQGMVKNIQYF
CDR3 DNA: TGCGCCAGCAGTCATAGGCCGGGACAGGGTATGGTCAAAAACATTCAGTACTTC

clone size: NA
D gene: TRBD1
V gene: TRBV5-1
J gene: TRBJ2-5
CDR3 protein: CASSLVENRGKTQYF
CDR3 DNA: TGCGCCAGCAGCTTGGTGGAGAACAGGGGAAAGACCCAGTACTTC

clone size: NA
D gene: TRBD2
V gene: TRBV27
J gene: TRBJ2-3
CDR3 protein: CASTRAGANTDTQYF
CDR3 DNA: TGTGCCAGCACCAGAGCGGGAGCCAACACAGATACGCAGTATTTT

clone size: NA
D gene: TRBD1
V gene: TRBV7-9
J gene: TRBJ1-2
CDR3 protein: CASSARQGEGGYTF
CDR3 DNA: TGTGCCAGCAGCGCTCGACAGGGGGAAGGAGGCTACACCTTC

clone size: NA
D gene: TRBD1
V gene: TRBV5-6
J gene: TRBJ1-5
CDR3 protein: CASSSYRGSYSNQPQHF
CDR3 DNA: TGTGCCAGCAGCAGTTACAGGGGCAGCTATAGCAATCAGCCCCAGCATTTT

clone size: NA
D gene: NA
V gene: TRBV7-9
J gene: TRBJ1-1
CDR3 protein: CASSLAGGENTEAFF
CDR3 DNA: TGTGCCAGCAGCTTAGCGGGTGGAGAGAACACTGAAGCTTTCTTT

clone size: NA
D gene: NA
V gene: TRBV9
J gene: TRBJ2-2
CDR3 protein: CASSVAAGDTGELFF
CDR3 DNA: TGTGCCAGCAGCGTAGCTGCAGGGGACACCGGGGAGCTGTTTTTT

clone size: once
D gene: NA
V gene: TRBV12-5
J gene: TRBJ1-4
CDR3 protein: CASGLVSGGAATNEKLFF
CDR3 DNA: TGTGCTAGTGGTTTGGTATCGGGGGGGGCCGCCACTAATGAAAAACTGTTTTTT

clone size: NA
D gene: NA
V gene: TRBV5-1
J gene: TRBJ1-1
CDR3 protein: CASSLAAMNTEAFF
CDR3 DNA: TGCGCCAGCAGCTTGGCAGCCATGAACACTGAAGCTTTCTTT

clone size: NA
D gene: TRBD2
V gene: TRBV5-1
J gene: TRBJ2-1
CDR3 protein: CASSLLAGGNNEQFF
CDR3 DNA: TGCGCCAGCAGCTTGTTAGCGGGGGGGAACAATGAGCAGTTCTTC

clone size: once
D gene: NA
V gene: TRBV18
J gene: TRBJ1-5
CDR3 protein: CASSPQRESGQPQHF
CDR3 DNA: TGTGCCAGCTCACCACAGAGGGAATCAGGGCAGCCCCAGCATTTT

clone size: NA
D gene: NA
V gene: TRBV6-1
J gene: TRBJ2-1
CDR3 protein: CASSDYSNNEQFF
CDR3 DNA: TGTGCCAGCAGTGACTACAGCAACAATGAGCAGTTCTTC

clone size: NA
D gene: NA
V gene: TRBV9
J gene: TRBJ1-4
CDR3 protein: CASSEDRFNEKLFF
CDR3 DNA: TGTGCCAGCAGCGAGGACAGATTTAATGAAAAACTGTTTTTT

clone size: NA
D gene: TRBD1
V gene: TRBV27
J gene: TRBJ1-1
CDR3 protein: CASSLSFGFSRDRGVTEAFF
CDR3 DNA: TGTGCCAGCAGTTTATCGTTCGGGTTTTCGAGGGACAGGGGGGTCACTGAAGCTTTCTTT

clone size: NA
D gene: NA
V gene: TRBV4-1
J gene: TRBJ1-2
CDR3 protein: CASSPLVGKGGYTF
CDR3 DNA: TGCGCCAGCAGTCCCTTGGTTGGGAAGGGCGGCTACACCTTC

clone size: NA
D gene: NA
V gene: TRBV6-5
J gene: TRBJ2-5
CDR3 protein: CASSTGETQYF
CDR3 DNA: TGTGCCAGCAGTACGGGAGAGACCCAGTACTTC

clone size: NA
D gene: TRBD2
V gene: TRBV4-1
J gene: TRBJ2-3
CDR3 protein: CASSELAASTDTQYF
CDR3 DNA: TGCGCCAGCTCGGAACTAGCGGCTAGCACAGATACGCAGTATTTT

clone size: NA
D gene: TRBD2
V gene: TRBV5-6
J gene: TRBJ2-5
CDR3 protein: CASSPNDLIAGGSETQYF
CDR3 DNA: TGTGCCAGCAGCCCCAACGATCTTATAGCGGGGGGGTCGGAGACCCAGTACTTC

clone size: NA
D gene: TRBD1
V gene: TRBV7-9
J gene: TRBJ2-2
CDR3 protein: CARPAGGTGELFF
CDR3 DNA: TGTGCCAGACCAGCAGGGGGAACCGGGGAGCTGTTTTTT

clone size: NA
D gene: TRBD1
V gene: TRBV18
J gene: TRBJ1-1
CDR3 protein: CASSPGQARNTEAFF
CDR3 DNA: TGTGCCAGCTCACCGGGACAGGCAAGGAACACTGAAGCTTTCTTT

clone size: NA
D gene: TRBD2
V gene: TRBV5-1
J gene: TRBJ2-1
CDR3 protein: CASSPEGLAGFSGNEQFF
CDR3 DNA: TGCGCCAGCAGCCCTGAGGGACTAGCGGGGTTTTCGGGCAATGAGCAGTTCTTC

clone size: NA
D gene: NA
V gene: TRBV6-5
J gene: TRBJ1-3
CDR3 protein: CASTPTGSVENTIYF
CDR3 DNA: TGTGCCAGCACCCCGACTGGTTCAGTTGAAAACACCATATATTTT

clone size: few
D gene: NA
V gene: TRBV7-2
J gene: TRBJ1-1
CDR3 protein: CASSLVALNTEAFF
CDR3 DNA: TGTGCCAGCAGCTTAGTCGCCCTGAACACTGAAGCTTTCTTT

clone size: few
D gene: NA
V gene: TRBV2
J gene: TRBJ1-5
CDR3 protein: CASSEAENQPQHF
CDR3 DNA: TGTGCCAGCAGTGAAGCCGAGAATCAGCCCCAGCATTTT

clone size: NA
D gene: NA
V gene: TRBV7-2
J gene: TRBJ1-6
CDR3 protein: CASTPGASSYNSPLHF
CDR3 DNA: TGTGCCAGCACCCCCGGGGCGAGCTCCTATAATTCACCCCTCCACTTT

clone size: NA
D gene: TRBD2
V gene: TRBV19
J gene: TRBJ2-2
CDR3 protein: CASTLAGGHGTGELFF
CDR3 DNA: TGTGCCAGTACCCTTGCGGGGGGGCACGGCACCGGGGAGCTGTTTTTT

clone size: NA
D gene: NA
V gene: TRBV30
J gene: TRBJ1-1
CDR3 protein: CAWSTITNTEAFF
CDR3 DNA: TGTGCCTGGAGTACCATCACTAACACTGAAGCTTTCTTT

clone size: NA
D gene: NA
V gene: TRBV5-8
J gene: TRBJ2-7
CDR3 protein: CASSPEPGQSYEQYF
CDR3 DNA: TGTGCCAGCAGCCCTGAGCCGGGACAATCCTACGAGCAGTACTTC

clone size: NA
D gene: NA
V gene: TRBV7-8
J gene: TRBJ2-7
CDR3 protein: CASSDTGIKLNSYEQYF
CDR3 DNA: TGTGCCAGCAGCGATACCGGGATCAAACTGAACTCCTACGAGCAGTACTTC

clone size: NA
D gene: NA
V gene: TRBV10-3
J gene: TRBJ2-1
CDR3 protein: CAGRDGNEQFF
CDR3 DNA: TGTGCCGGCCGGGACGGCAATGAGCAGTTCTTC

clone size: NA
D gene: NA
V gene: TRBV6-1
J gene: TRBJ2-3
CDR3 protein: CASSEVRTFTDTQYF
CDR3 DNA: TGTGCCAGCAGTGAAGTTCGGACGTTCACAGATACGCAGTATTTT

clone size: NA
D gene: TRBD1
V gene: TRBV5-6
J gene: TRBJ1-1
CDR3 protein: CASSLISAAGGGGAEAFF
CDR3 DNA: TGTGCCAGCAGCTTGATCTCGGCTGCAGGGGGAGGAGGGGCTGAAGCTTTCTTT